The 18 T cell receptor beta chains given below trace back to one sample, sequenced in a study of cytomegalovirus exposure and HLA in healthy donors. The PCR ran on 60 Vbeta and 13 Jbeta primers. Here immunoSEQ multiplex PCR was the method, and the copy in TCRdb shows in-frame clones only, minus some. The table has about 43,000 clones, roughly 80% seen once. Sequenced input: PBMCs. All receptors come from a man between 45 and 60 years old in good health and CMV-seronegative.

The chain uses TRBV5-4 and TRBJ1-1, with D maybe TRBD1 (6 bases). The ends were cut back, 0 bases at V and 5 bases at J, with 14 bases in the middle. Germline values: CDR1 SGHNT, CDR2 YYREEE (reference sequence). The CDR3 extends over 15 amino acids. This chain's CDR3 is CASSLDPGAYTEAFF. The CDR3 nucleotides read TGTGCCAGCAGCTTGGATCCAGGGGCTTATACTGAAGCTTTCTTT.

This clone was seen just once. V and J are TRBV29-1 and TRBJ2-7, with 7 positions matching TRBD2. CDR1 is SQVTM, CDR2 ANQGSEA, per germline. V was clipped by 3 bases and J by 5 bases; unmatched bases: 10. There are 14 residues in the CDR3. DNA of the CDR3: TGCAGCGTTGAGGGGAGGGAAGAGTCTAACGAGCAGTACTTC. Translating gives CSVEGREESNEQYF.

A note on this clone: At one of its ends the junction is not consistent with the germline gene, which may arise from a read error. The gene calls are TRBV7-9 and TRBJ1-1; a weak D match, TRBD1 (5 bases). Germline V gene lookup returns CDR1 SEHNR and CDR2 FQNEAQ (reference sequence). This CDR3 has 9 residues. DNA of the CDR3: TGTTCCAGCAGCTTAGATTACAGGTTT. This gives the protein CSSSLDYRF. Full variable domain (missing parts from reference TRBV7-9 and TRBJ1-1): DTGVSQNPRHKITKRGQNVTFRCDPISEHNRLYWYRQTLGQGPEFLTYFQNEAQLEKSRLLSDRFSAERPKGSFSTLEIQRTEQGDSAMYLCSSSLDYRFGQGTRLTVV.

CDR3 residues: CASSPLGSGGNEQYF. Here the CDR3 DNA reads TGTGCCAGCAGCCCGTTAGGTAGCGGGGGTAACGAGCAGTACTTC. The rearrangement joins TRBV9 to TRBJ2-7; TRBD2 matches 9 bases. From germline, CDR1 is SGDLS and CDR2 YYNGEE. This CDR3 has 15 amino acids. V trimming: 4 bases; J trimming: 5 bases; junction bases outside the gene matches: 10.

This sequence joins TRBV5-1 and TRBJ1-1; 8 nucleotides agree with TRBD1. Germline V gene lookup returns CDR1 SGHRS and CDR2 YFSETQ. Trimming removed 0 bases from V and 4 bases from J; junction bases left unmatched: 5. This CDR3 comprises 15 residues. CDR3: CASSLGRTGSTEAFF. The DNA of the CDR3 is TGCGCCAGCAGCTTGGGTCGGACAGGGAGCACTGAAGCTTTCTTT.

A note on this clone: The junction differs from germline at one of its ends, possibly a read error. The gene calls are TRBV7-9 and TRBJ1-1, with D unclear. CDR3 length: 14 amino acids. CDR1 and CDR2 from the germline V gene are SEHNR and FQNEAQ (reference sequence). CDR3 region: CSSSSLAVGTEAFF. Here the CDR3 DNA reads TGTTCCAGCAGCTCCTTAGCGGTGGGGACTGAAGCTTTCTTT.

The genes are TRBV27 and TRBJ2-1; 9 bases map to TRBD1. Germline CDR1 MNHEY, CDR2 SMNVEV (reference sequence). Trimming took 7 bases from V and 2 from J; bases not matched to a gene: 3. CDR3 length equals 14 residues. The CDR3 loop reads CASTRQGAYNEQFF. In nucleotides, the CDR3 is TGTGCCAGCACCCGACAGGGGGCCTACAATGAGCAGTTCTTC.

This clone has just one count. V gene TRBV7-2 combines with J gene TRBJ1-5; no clear D gene. The CDR3 has 14 residues. The V and J ends lost 2 bases and 0 bases respectively, with 5 bases between them. Germline V gene lookup returns CDR1 SGHTA and CDR2 FQGNSA. In DNA, the CDR3 is TGTGCCAGCAGCTTAACAGCTAGCAATCAGCCCCAGCATTTT. It specifies CASSLTASNQPQHF.

This chain links TRBV19 with TRBJ1-1; 7 positions agree with TRBD1. The V and J ends lost 4 bases and 4 bases, in that order; junction bases with no gene match: 15. Germline V lookup: CDR1 LNHDA, CDR2 SQIVND (reference sequence). The CDR3 length is 17 residues. CDR3 in amino acids: CASSKPPGQVGVTEAFF. CDR3 in DNA: TGTGCCAGTAGTAAACCCCCCGGACAGGTTGGGGTCACTGAAGCTTTCTTT.

The chain links TRBV5-6 to TRBJ2-1, with TRBD2 matching over 8 bases. This CDR3 spans 17 amino acids. The trim removed 6 bases at V and 4 bases at J, leaving 15 bases unmatched. Germline values: CDR1 SGHDT, CDR2 YYEEEE. CDR3 in DNA: TGTGCCAGCATCCTTTCTCTTAGAGCGGGGGATTACAATGAGCAGTTCTTC. Protein: CASILSLRAGDYNEQFF.

The gene calls are TRBV7-8 and TRBJ2-6; 11 nucleotides align to TRBD1. The CDR3 is made up of 19 amino acids. J lost 0 bases, V lost 1 base, and 5 bases had no gene match. The germline gives CDR1 SGHVS, CDR2 FQNEAQ. The CDR3 here is CASSLGAGTGGSGANVLTF. The DNA for the CDR3 is TGTGCCAGCAGCTTAGGGGCCGGGACAGGGGGCTCTGGGGCCAACGTCCTGACTTTC.

To note about this clone: The same CDR3 can be traced to other DNA sequences in this sample. The rearrangement links TRBV28 to TRBJ1-5; weak D call: TRBD1 (6 bases). The CDR3 loop spans 14 amino acids. Germline CDR1 MDHEN, CDR2 SYDVKM. V was pared by 3 bases and J by 5 bases, with 11 bases between. CDR3: CASSFAGGYQPQHF. The DNA of the CDR3 is TGTGCCAGCAGTTTCGCGGGGGGCTATCAGCCCCAGCATTTT.

The chain couples TRBV5-1 to TRBJ2-1; 7 nucleotides match TRBD1. The germline CDR1 and CDR2 sequences are SGHRS and YFSETQ. The CDR3 contains 15 residues. The trim removed 0 bases at V and 10 bases at J, leaving 10 bases unmatched. CDR3 protein: CASSLGAQGHQEQFF. The DNA for the CDR3 is TGCGCCAGCAGCTTGGGAGCACAGGGGCATCAGGAGCAGTTCTTC.

The V gene is TRBV5-1, the J gene TRBJ2-2; D is ambiguous. CDR1 is SGHRS, CDR2 YFSETQ, per germline. The CDR3 totals 16 residues. V lost 1 base and J 1 base, leaving 11 bases between the germline ends. The CDR3 protein is CASSLFRPQNTGELFF. CDR3 nucleotide sequence: TGCGCCAGCAGCTTGTTCAGGCCTCAGAACACCGGGGAGCTGTTTTTT. Using reference TRBV5-1 and TRBJ2-2 for the parts outside the CDR3, the full variable domain is KAGVTQTPRYLIKTRGQQVTLSCSPISGHRSVSWYQQTPGQGLQFLFEYFSETQRNKGNFPGRFSGRQFSNSRSEMNVSTLELGDSALYLCASSLFRPQNTGELFFGEGSRLTVL.

This chain uses TRBV2 with TRBJ2-7; D is possibly TRBD2 (5 bases). Per the germline V gene, CDR1 is SNHLY and CDR2 is FYNNEI. CDR3 length: 13 amino acids. V was clipped by 4 bases and J by 6 bases, with 13 bases between them. The CDR3 coding sequence is TGTGCCAGCAGTGGTCTAGCACGCGGCGAGCAGTACTTC. Amino acid sequence: CASSGLARGEQYF. The full variable domain, its missing parts supplied by reference TRBV2 and TRBJ2-7, is EPEVTQTPSHQVTQMGQEVILRCVPISNHLYFYWYRQILGQKVEFLVSFYNNEISEKSEIFDDQFSVERPDGSNFTLKIRSTKLEDSAMYFCASSGLARGEQYFGPGTRLTVT.

The gene calls are TRBV6-5 and TRBJ2-7; 10 bases fit TRBD2. V shed 7 bases, J shed 9 bases, and the junction held 6 bases outside the gene matches. Germline CDR1 and CDR2: MNHEY and SVGAGI. The CDR3 covers 12 residues. In DNA form, the CDR3 reads TGTGCCAGCAAGGCTAGCGGGAGAGGGCAGTACTTC. Translating it yields CASKASGRGQYF.

The chain links TRBV7-3 to TRBJ2-7; 8 nucleotides line up with TRBD2. There are 15 residues in the CDR3. Germline V gene data show CDR1 as SGHTA and CDR2 as FQGTGA. V was clipped by 4 bases and J by 5 bases; unmatched bases: 10. CDR3 DNA: TGTGCCAGCAGCTCTCCGGGACTAGTCGGGGACGAGCAGTACTTC. It specifies CASSSPGLVGDEQYF. Drawing the rest from reference TRBV7-3 and TRBJ2-7, the complete variable domain is GAGVSQTPSNKVTEKGKYVELRCDPISGHTALYWYRQSLGQGPEFLIYFQGTGAADDSGLPNDRFFAVRPEGSVSTLKIQRTERGDSAVYLCASSSPGLVGDEQYFGPGTRLTVT.

The V gene is TRBV30, the J gene TRBJ2-1; 11 nucleotides line up with TRBD1. The CDR3 contains 16 residues. Germline V CDR1 and CDR2: GTSNPN, SVGIG (reference sequence). V was clipped by 0 bases and J by 8 bases; unmatched bases: 9. DNA of the CDR3: TGTGCCTGGAGTGTAGGATGGGACAGGGGGTTCTATGAGCAGTTCTTC. This translates into CAWSVGWDRGFYEQFF.